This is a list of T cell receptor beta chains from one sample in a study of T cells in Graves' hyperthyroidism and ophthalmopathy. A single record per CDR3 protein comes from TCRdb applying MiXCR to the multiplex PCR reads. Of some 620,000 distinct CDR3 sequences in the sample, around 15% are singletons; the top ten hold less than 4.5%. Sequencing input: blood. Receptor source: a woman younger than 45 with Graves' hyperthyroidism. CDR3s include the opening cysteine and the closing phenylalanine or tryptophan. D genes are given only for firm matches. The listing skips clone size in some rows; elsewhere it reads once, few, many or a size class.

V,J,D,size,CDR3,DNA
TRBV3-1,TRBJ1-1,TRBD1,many,CASSQGTGNTEAFF,TGTGCCAGCAGCCAGGGGACAGGGAACACTGAAGCTTTCTTT
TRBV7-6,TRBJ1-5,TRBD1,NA,CASSPRTGALNQPQHF,TGTGCCAGCAGCCCCCGGACAGGGGCCCTCAATCAGCCCCAGCATTTT
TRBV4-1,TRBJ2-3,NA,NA,CASSQTYSDTQYF,TGCGCCAGCAGCCAAACGTATTCAGATACGCAGTATTTT
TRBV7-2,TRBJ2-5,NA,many,CASSLQGLETQYF,TGTGCCAGCAGCTTACAGGGTCTCGAGACCCAGTACTTC
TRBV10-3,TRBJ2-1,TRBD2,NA,CAISESASGRNEQFF,TGTGCCATCAGTGAGTCGGCTAGCGGGAGAAATGAGCAGTTCTTC
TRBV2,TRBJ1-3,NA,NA,CASVDSPGNTICF,TGTGCCAGCGTCGACAGCCCCGGAAACACCATATGTTTT
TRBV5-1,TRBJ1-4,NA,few,CASRPPGRGGEKLFF,TGCGCCAGCAGGCCTCCCGGACGGGGTGGGGAAAAACTGTTTTTT
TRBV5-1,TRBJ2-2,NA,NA,CASNLAQGNTGELFF,TGCGCCAGCAACCTCGCACAGGGGAACACCGGGGAGCTGTTTTTT
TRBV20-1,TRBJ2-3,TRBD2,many,CSAPRSLAGYTDTQYF,TGCAGTGCTCCCAGGTCACTAGCGGGATACACAGATACGCAGTATTTT
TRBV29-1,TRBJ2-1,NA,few,CSEGTPYNEQFF,TGCAGCGAGGGGACTCCTTACAATGAGCAGTTCTTC
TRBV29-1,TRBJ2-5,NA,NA,CSVRGFETQYF,TGCAGCGTTCGGGGCTTCGAGACCCAGTACTTC
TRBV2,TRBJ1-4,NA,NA,CASTQGGHVEKLFF,TGTGCCAGCACCCAAGGGGGGCACGTCGAAAAACTGTTTTTT
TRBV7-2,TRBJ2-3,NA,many,CASRIPHAGHTQYF,TGTGCCAGCAGGATCCCTCATGCCGGCCATACGCAGTATTTT
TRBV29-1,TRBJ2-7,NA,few,CSVEVSSYEQYF,TGCAGCGTTGAAGTGTCCAGCTACGAGCAGTACTTC
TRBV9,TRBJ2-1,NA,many,CASSVSHREGEQFF,TGTGCCAGCAGCGTTTCTCACAGGGAGGGTGAGCAGTTCTTC
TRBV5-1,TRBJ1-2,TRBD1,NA,CASSLDGQGANRRYTF,TGCGCCAGCAGCTTGGACGGACAGGGGGCGAATCGTCGCTACACCTTC